A selection of T cell receptor beta chains follows, all from one sample in a study of T cell repertoires in cytomegalovirus infection. TCRdb fed the reads into MiXCR, producing one record per CDR3 protein. The data show roughly 310,000 distinct CDR3 sequences, 15% to 20% seen once. Sequenced sample: PBMCs. The receptors were gathered from a human donor in good health (CMV status not recorded). Some clones in this sample may be carry-over from other donors' samples. Both conserved end residues are part of each CDR3. D genes are given only for firm matches. The listing skips clone size in some rows; elsewhere it reads once, few, many or a size class.

CDR3nt	CDR3aa	d_gene	abundance	v_gene	j_gene
TGTGCCAGCAGGCGGGACGGACAAGAGACCCAGTACTTC	CASRRDGQETQYF	.	many	TRBV5-4	TRBJ2-5
TGTGCCACCAGCAGAGAAGGGGGATTTAATGAGCAGTTCTTC	CATSREGGFNEQFF	.	few	TRBV15	TRBJ2-1
TGTGCCAGCAGCTTACTAGCGGGGCTAGGGACCGGGGAGCTGTTTTTT	CASSLLAGLGTGELFF	TRBD2	many	TRBV7-2	TRBJ2-2
TGTGCCAGCAGCTTGTTTGGCACTGAAGCTTTCTTT	CASSLFGTEAFF	.	.	TRBV5-6	TRBJ1-1
TGCAGCGTGGGACCTTACTACGAGCAGTACTTC	CSVGPYYEQYF	.	few	TRBV29-1	TRBJ2-7
TGTGCCAGCAGCTTAGGGGGACAGGGGGCTACAGATACGCAGTATTTT	CASSLGGQGATDTQYF	TRBD1	many	TRBV7-2	TRBJ2-3
TGTGCCAGCAGTGAATACCCTTCCACCGGGGAGCTGTTTTTT	CASSEYPSTGELFF	.	many	TRBV2	TRBJ2-2
TGTGCCAGCAGCTTAGCTCAAGTCGAAGCTTTCTTT	CASSLAQVEAFF	.	.	TRBV7-4	TRBJ1-1
TGTGCCAGCGCAAACAGGGGGCCAGAATCCAACTATGGCTACACCTTC	CASANRGPESNYGYTF	TRBD1	.	TRBV28	TRBJ1-2
TGCGCCAGCAGCCAGGTTACCGGGACAGCCAAGGGGTCCTACAATGAGCAGTTCTTC	CASSQVTGTAKGSYNEQFF	TRBD1	few	TRBV4-3	TRBJ2-1
TGTGCCAGCAGAATAGGGGGGGCCAACACCGGGGAGCTGTTTTTT	CASRIGGANTGELFF	.	.	TRBV28	TRBJ2-2
TGCGCCAGCAGCCAGATGACAGAGAACACTGAAGCTTTCTTT	CASSQMTENTEAFF	.	.	TRBV4-3	TRBJ1-1
TGTGCCAGCAAACAGGAAAATCAGCCCCAGCATTTT	CASKQENQPQHF	.	.	TRBV28	TRBJ1-5
TGTGCCAGCTCACCTTTCGACAGGGCTAAGGAAAAACTGTTTTTT	CASSPFDRAKEKLFF	TRBD1	many	TRBV18	TRBJ1-4
TGTGCCAGTAGCTCATCATCGGTCCGGGGGGAGACCCAGTACTTC	CASSSSSVRGETQYF	.	.	TRBV19	TRBJ2-5
TGTGCCAGCAGCTGGGGTGAAGGAGAAAAACTGTTTTTT	CASSWGEGEKLFF	.	.	TRBV7-9	TRBJ1-4
TGTGCCAGCAGCTTGGGAGACAGGGCCCAGAACTATGGCTACACCTTC	CASSLGDRAQNYGYTF	TRBD1	many	TRBV7-9	TRBJ1-2
TGTGCCAGCAGTTTCCGTTTAAAGTTAGAGACCCAGTACTTC	CASSFRLKLETQYF	.	many	TRBV12-3/TRBV12-4	TRBJ2-5